A single sample gave rise to the 28 T cell receptor beta chains below, sequenced in a study of CD4 and CD8 cells across lung adenocarcinoma regions. MiXCR, run by TCRdb on the PCR reads, gives a single entry per CDR3 protein. The table records a few thousand distinct CDR3 sequences, approximately 65% of them present only once. The sequencing sample was made of CD8+ T cells from the margin of a lung tumor. These receptors all come from a female donor with lung adenocarcinoma. The CD4 and CD8 labels of this study may be unreliable.

The genes are TRBV6-1 and TRBJ2-1, with D hard to call. V was trimmed by 1 base and J by 8 bases, leaving 15 bases between them. The CDR3 has 15 amino acids. Looked up from germline, CDR1 is MNHNS and CDR2 is SASEGT. The CDR3 DNA reads as TGTGCCAGCAGTGAAGAAACTGTTAGTTGGGATGAGCAGTTCTTC. It yields the protein CASSEETVSWDEQFF.

In its sample, this clonotype is large. This chain joins TRBV6-1 and TRBJ2-1; the match to TRBD2 covers 7 bases. The CDR3 loop spans 16 amino acids. V lost 6 bases and J lost 3; bases outside the gene matches: 11. CDR1 MNHNS and CDR2 SASEGT come from the germline V gene. CDR3 loop: CASRSGTTQSYNEQFF. The CDR3 region has the DNA TGTGCCAGCAGGTCAGGGACTACACAGAGCTACAATGAGCAGTTCTTC.

The chain has TRBV10-3 and TRBJ2-1; D could derive from TRBD1 or TRBD2 (6 bases each). The germline V and J ends were trimmed by 11 bases and 0 bases, with 14 bases remaining between them. Germline loops: CDR1 ENHRY, CDR2 SYGVKD. This CDR3 contains 14 residues. CDR3 sequence reads: CALDGGYSYNEQFF. The CDR3 nucleotides read TGTGCCCTCGACGGGGGCTACTCCTACAATGAGCAGTTCTTC.

Only a few counts were recorded for this clonotype. This chain links TRBV6-1 with TRBJ2-1; D is perhaps TRBD2 (6 bases). Germline CDR1 MNHNS, CDR2 SASEGT. The V end lost 1 base, the J end lost 4 bases, and 14 bases lay between the germline ends. This CDR3 has 16 amino acids. The CDR3 region is CASSEGVEAGYNEQFF. CDR3 bases: TGTGCCAGCAGTGAAGGGGTTGAGGCGGGATACAATGAGCAGTTCTTC.

In the case of this clonotype: The junction does not match germline at one end; this may be a read error. This chain joins TRBV10-1 and TRBJ2-1; 7 positions agree with TRBD2. The CDR3 loop spans 15 amino acids. CDR1 and CDR2 from the germline V gene are WNHNN and SYGVQD (reference sequence). CDR3 residues: CASSESAGAVNEQLF. CDR3 coding DNA: TGCGCCAGCAGTGAGTCGGCGGGAGCGGTTAATGAGCAGCTCTTC.

This chain connects TRBV6-4 to TRBJ2-1; 7 bases are shared with TRBD2. The V and J ends lost 9 bases and 6 bases, in that order; junction bases with no gene match: 14. The CDR3 loop spans 15 amino acids. Germline CDR1 and CDR2: MRHNA and SNTAGT. The CDR3 region is CASTPRAGEGNEQFF. In DNA, the CDR3 is TGTGCCAGTACGCCCCGGGCGGGAGAGGGCAATGAGCAGTTCTTC.

The table lists this clonotype with a few counts. CDR3 nucleotide sequence: TGTGCCAGCAGTGACTTGGGGGCAGCTACCTACAATGAGCAGTTCTTC. Translating gives CASSDLGAATYNEQFF. The chain joins TRBV6-1 to TRBJ2-1, with TRBD1 as a possible D gene (6 bases). V lost 3 bases to trimming and J lost 2 bases, with 14 bases between them. The length of the CDR3 is 16 residues. Germline CDR1 reads MNHNS; CDR2 reads SASEGT.

This rearrangement joins TRBV7-2 to TRBJ2-5, with unresolved D. Trimming pared 4 bases from V and 11 bases from J, leaving 11 bases between. The germline CDR1 and CDR2 sequences are SGHTA and FQGNSA. The CDR3 is 11 residues long. Written as DNA, the CDR3 is TGTGCCAGCAGCTGGGCCACCGTGCAGTACTTC. This gives the protein CASSWATVQYF.

The rearrangement joins TRBV3-1 to TRBJ1-4; no clear D gene. This CDR3 contains 16 residues. Trimming stripped 1 base from V and 8 bases from J, with 17 bases between. The germline V gene has CDR1 LGHDT and CDR2 YNNKEL (reference sequence). In DNA, the CDR3 is TGTGCCAGCAGCCAAGGCAACCTACGACCCGGAGAAAAACTGTTTTTT. It codes for CASSQGNLRPGEKLFF.

J is TRBJ1-2 and V is TRBV6-1; 7 bases match TRBD1. Germline trimming cut 2 bases from V and 8 bases from J; bases unmatched to any gene: 11. CDR1 is MNHNS, CDR2 SASEGT, per germline. The CDR3 has 15 amino acids. The CDR3 bases are TGTGCCAGCAGTGAATTGAGGGGCAGGGGGAGCGGCTACACCTTC. This gives the protein CASSELRGRGSGYTF.

CDR3: CASSYFPLAGAHYNEQFF. The CDR3 DNA reads TGTGCCAGCAGTTATTTTCCACTAGCGGGAGCCCATTACAATGAGCAGTTCTTC. V usage is TRBV6-5 and J usage is TRBJ2-1, with 11 bases lining up with TRBD2. Trimming at V came to 3 bases and at J to 4 bases, leaving 11 bases not matched to a gene. Germline loops: CDR1 MNHEY, CDR2 SVGAGI. The length of the CDR3 is 18 residues.

The rearrangement joins TRBV12-3 or TRBV12-4 to TRBJ1-2, with 9 nucleotides matching TRBD1. The trim removed 3 bases at V and 6 bases at J, leaving 5 bases unmatched. The CDR3 has 14 residues. CDR3 nucleotides: TGTGCCAGCAGTTTCCGGGGGACAGGGAATGGCTACACCTTC. Translated: CASSFRGTGNGYTF.

The chain recombines TRBV27 with TRBJ2-1; tentative D call: TRBD1 (5 bases). The DNA end favors TRBJ2-7, so the J call may be wrong. The germline gives CDR1 MNHEY, CDR2 SMNVEV (reference sequence). This CDR3 contains 15 residues. CDR3 sequence reads: CASSPRVGLSYEQYF. Here the CDR3 DNA reads TGTGCCAGCAGCCCCAGAGTGGGGCTTTCCTACGAGCAGTACTTC.

This CDR3 is CASRGGGGRDPDTQYF. The CDR3 nucleotides read TGTGCCAGCAGGGGAGGCGGGGGCCGTGACCCAGATACCCAGTACTTC. V gene TRBV6-1 combines with J gene TRBJ2-1; D might be TRBD2 (7 bases). The J call is doubtful: the DNA matches TRBJ2-5 better. The CDR3 has 16 residues. Germline V gene lookup returns CDR1 MNHNS and CDR2 SASEGT.

V gene TRBV6-1 combines with J gene TRBJ2-3; D is unresolved. CDR3 length: 15 residues. CDR1 and CDR2 from the germline V gene are MNHNS and SASEGT. V dropped 6 bases and J dropped 3 bases, with 16 bases sitting between them. In DNA, the CDR3 is TGTGCCAGCAGAGGAGCGAAGGGCCTGACAGATACGCAGTATTTT. It yields the protein CASRGAKGLTDTQYF.

The chain couples TRBV7-2 to TRBJ2-3; 9 bases fit TRBD2. The DNA end is more similar to TRBJ2-1, so the J call may be wrong. Germline assignment: CDR1 SGHTA and CDR2 FQGNSA. This CDR3 comprises 15 residues. Written as DNA, the CDR3 is TGTGCCAGCAGCTTCGTAGCGGGAGTATACAATGAGCAGTTCTTC. It is translated as CASSFVAGVYNEQFF.

This clonotype turned up a few times. V gene TRBV6-1 combines with J gene TRBJ2-2, with D possibly matching TRBD2 (6 bases). The V gene lost 2 bases and the J gene lost 9 bases, with 13 bases spanning the gap. Germline CDR1 is MNHNS and CDR2 is SASEGT. The CDR3 sequence is 14 residues long. The CDR3 coding sequence is TGTGCCAGCAGTGAATCTACGGGAGTCCGGGAGCTGTTTTTT. Translating gives CASSESTGVRELFF.

The rearrangement uses TRBV7-2 and TRBJ2-1; D is perhaps TRBD2 (5 bases). The DNA end is more similar to TRBJ2-7, so the J call may be wrong. The CDR3 has 16 residues. Germline V lookup: CDR1 SGHTA, CDR2 FQGNSA. The CDR3, as DNA: TGTGCCAGCAGCTTGAGTGTTCCCGGTGGAGGCAATGAGCAGTACTTC. Translation: CASSLSVPGGGNEQYF.

This chain's CDR3 is CASSSSGDNEQFF. CDR3 bases: TGCGCCAGCAGCTCTAGCGGTGACAATGAGCAGTTCTTC. The chain couples TRBV10-2 to TRBJ2-1, with 7 bases lining up with TRBD2. V lost 6 bases, J lost 5 bases, and 4 bases stayed unmatched. CDR1 and CDR2 (germline): WSHSY, SAAADI. The CDR3 has 13 residues.

This clonotype appeared a few times. The J gene is TRBJ1-1, the V gene TRBV6-1; D may be TRBD1 (6 bases). V dropped 6 bases and J dropped 5 bases, with 19 bases sitting between them. The CDR3 runs to 15 residues. Germline-derived CDR1 and CDR2 are MNHNS and SASEGT. This chain's CDR3 is CASRRGGGALTEAFF. The CDR3 bases are TGTGCCAGCAGGAGAGGGGGAGGGGCATTGACTGAAGCTTTCTTT.

This clonotype is classed as large. The chain employs TRBV6-5 and TRBJ1-5, with D maybe TRBD1 (5 bases). The CDR3 length is 17 residues. Germline CDR1 reads MNHEY; CDR2 reads SVGAGI. V was trimmed by 2 bases and J by 4 bases, leaving 18 bases between them. The DNA for the CDR3 is TGTGCCAGCAGTTACGGAGGATCAAGGGGAGGTAATCAGCCCCAGCATTTT. This gives the protein CASSYGGSRGGNQPQHF.

This clonotype appeared a few times. J is TRBJ2-1 and V is TRBV6-1, with 12 bases identical to TRBD2. This CDR3 is built from 14 residues. CDR1 is MNHNS and CDR2 is SASEGT in the germline V gene. V shed 4 bases, J shed 13 bases, and the junction held 8 bases outside the gene matches. CDR3 DNA sequence: TGTGCCAGCAGTGTGACTAGCGGGAGTGCAGCCCAGTTCTTC. This translates into CASSVTSGSAAQFF.

The table lists this clonotype with a few counts. The chain links TRBV3-1 to TRBJ2-3; 7 bases fit TRBD1. Per germline, CDR1 LGHDT and CDR2 YNNKEL (reference sequence). The CDR3 runs to 13 residues. The V and J ends lost 5 bases and 5 bases, in that order; junction bases with no gene match: 4. CDR3 residues: CASSSSGGDTQYF. CDR3 DNA: TGTGCCAGCAGCTCCTCAGGGGGAGATACGCAGTATTTT.

This clonotype has more than one count but fewer than ten. The chain recombines TRBV7-8 with TRBJ2-6, with D perhaps being TRBD1 or TRBD2 (6 bases each). Germline CDR1 is SGHVS and CDR2 is FQNEAQ. The V and J ends lost 5 bases and 2 bases respectively, with 13 bases between them. This CDR3 comprises 16 residues. This chain's CDR3 is CASSNKGEAGANVLTF. The CDR3, as DNA: TGTGCCAGCAGCAATAAGGGGGAGGCTGGGGCCAACGTCCTGACTTTC.

The J gene is TRBJ1-6, the V gene TRBV6-4, with TRBD1 identical over 7 bases. The CDR3 is made up of 15 amino acids. V dropped 6 bases and J dropped 5; count of bases not matched to a gene: 7. Germline assignment: CDR1 MRHNA and CDR2 SNTAGT. The CDR3 sequence: CASRAGQTDNSPLHF. The CDR3 coding sequence is TGTGCCAGCAGGGCGGGACAGACCGATAATTCACCCCTCCACTTT.

This clonotype was picked up a small number of times. The chain combines TRBV7-2 with TRBJ2-5, with 8 bases matching TRBD2. The V gene end was trimmed by 1 base and the J gene end by 3 bases; junction bases not matched to a gene: 7. This CDR3 is 16 amino acids long. CDR1 is SGHTA, CDR2 FQGNSA, per germline. The CDR3 protein is CASSLDLRAGEETQYF. CDR3 nucleotide sequence: TGTGCCAGCAGCTTAGACCTCCGAGCGGGAGAAGAGACCCAGTACTTC.

The chain has TRBV6-4 and TRBJ2-3; TRBD1 might be the D (6 bases). Germline assignment: CDR1 MRHNA and CDR2 SNTAGT. Trimming stripped 3 bases from V and 5 bases from J, with 15 bases between. The CDR3 has 15 residues. The CDR3 DNA is TGTGCCAGCAGTGAAACAGTGGGGGCCAAAGATACGCAGTATTTT. Translated: CASSETVGAKDTQYF.

The chain couples TRBV11-2 to TRBJ2-5; possibly TRBD1 or TRBD2 for D (7 bases each). This CDR3 comprises 17 residues. From germline, CDR1 is SGHAT and CDR2 FQNNGV. With 2 bases removed from V and 11 bases from J, the gap between germline ends came to 27 bases. DNA for the CDR3: TGTGCCAGCAGCTTAAGGGGGGGGCAGGGGGACTATTGGGAGCAGTACTTC. Translated: CASSLRGGQGDYWEQYF.